A single sample is the source of the 9 T cell receptor beta chains below, sequenced in a study of T cell responses to AZD1222 COVID-19 vaccine. Assay used: immunoSEQ multiplex PCR; TCRdb lists only in-frame clones, some missing. The table lists about 140,000 clones, 85% to 95% of them singletons, with approximately 12% in the top ten. The specimen was peripheral blood, collected after recovery from COVID-19. These receptors were obtained from an adult who had recovered from COVID-19.

This chain links TRBV5-1 with TRBJ2-7, with 9 bases fitting TRBD2. CDR3 length: 18 residues. The germline V gene has CDR1 SGHRS and CDR2 YFSETQ. V lost 0 bases to trimming and J lost 3 bases; unmatched junction nucleotides: 13. Here the CDR3 DNA reads TGCGCCAGCAGCTTGGGGGTGGATGTAAGCGGGAGGCTCTACGAGCAGTACTTC. It codes for CASSLGVDVSGRLYEQYF.

The CDR3, as DNA: TGCAGCGTTGGATCGTACAGACTTATTTACACAGATACGCAGTATTTT. Its protein product is CSVGSYRLIYTDTQYF. The chain uses TRBV29-1 and TRBJ2-3; D remains unclear. CDR3 length equals 16 residues. V lost 4 bases and J lost 2, with 19 bases in between. Germline loops: CDR1 SQVTM, CDR2 ANQGSEA.

The CDR3 DNA is TGTGCCACCAGCAGAGATCTGGGAAGACTAGCGGGAGTACGTTACGAGCAGTACTTC. This encodes CATSRDLGRLAGVRYEQYF. This chain connects TRBV15 to TRBJ2-7; TRBD2 matches 12 bases. Germline CDR1 LNHNV, CDR2 YYDKDF (reference sequence). Trimming at V came to 0 bases and at J to 4 bases, leaving 13 bases not matched to a gene. This CDR3 spans 19 amino acids.

The chain combines TRBV19 with TRBJ1-1; TRBD1 is a possible D gene (6 bases). Per germline, CDR1 LNHDA and CDR2 SQIVND (reference sequence). The CDR3 extends over 14 amino acids. Between the trimmed V and J ends, which lost 4 bases and 4 bases, there was a span of 13 bases. CDR3 amino acids: CASSTGGLGTEAFF. CDR3 nucleotide sequence: TGTGCCAGTAGTACTGGGGGCTTGGGCACTGAAGCTTTCTTT.

The genes are TRBV5-1 and TRBJ2-2; the match to TRBD2 covers 7 bases. V shed 1 base and J 1 base; nucleotides not matched to a gene: 10. The CDR3 runs to 18 residues. The germline CDR1 and CDR2 sequences are SGHRS and YFSETQ. The CDR3 sequence: CASSLYVSSGVNTGELFF. The CDR3 nucleotides read TGCGCCAGCAGCTTGTACGTTTCGAGCGGGGTGAACACCGGGGAGCTGTTTTTT.

Turning to this clone: The CDR3 does not end in the conserved phenylalanine or tryptophan, so this is likely a read error. Because the CDR3's place on the DNA is in doubt, the DNA is left out and the CDR3 is given as listed by TCRdb. The V and J genes are TRBV11-2 and TRBJ1-1. The CDR3 is 12 amino acids long, termini counted. The germline gives CDR1 SGHAT, CDR2 FQNNGV. The CDR3: CASSPRGRNAAL.

The rearrangement joins TRBV12-3 or TRBV12-4 to TRBJ1-5; perhaps TRBD1 as D (5 bases). This CDR3 has 13 amino acids. The V end was cut by 7 bases, the J end by 5 bases, with 12 bases between. The CDR3 DNA is TGTGCCAGCACTCCAGGGAGCTATCAGCCCCAGCATTTT. Encoded protein: CASTPGSYQPQHF.

This chain links TRBV28 with TRBJ1-1, with 7 nucleotides matching TRBD1. This CDR3 has 13 amino acids. Germline V gives CDR1 MDHEN, CDR2 SYDVKM. V gave up 8 bases and J gave up 2 bases; unmatched junction bases: 5. This CDR3 reads CASWDRLNTEAFF. CDR3 nucleotides: TGTGCCAGCTGGGACAGACTAAACACTGAAGCTTTCTTT. The full variable domain, completed using reference TRBV28 and TRBJ1-1, is DVKVTQSSRYLVKRTGEKVFLECVQDMDHENMFWYRQDPGLGLRLIYFSYDVKMKEKGDIPEGYSVSREKKERFSLILESASTNQTSMYLCASWDRLNTEAFFGQGTRLTVV.

This sequence joins TRBV3-1 (or the pseudogene TRBV3-2) and TRBJ1-2; D is ambiguous. Germline V gene sequence: CDR1 LGHDT, CDR2 YNNKEL (reference sequence). The CDR3 covers 14 residues. The ends were cut back, 3 bases at V and 3 bases at J, with 11 bases in the middle. The CDR3 spells CASSQAQSYYGYTF. DNA for the CDR3: TGTGCCAGCAGCCAGGCCCAGAGTTACTATGGCTACACCTTC.